Listed below are T cell receptor beta chains from one sample, sequenced in a study of blood T cell repertoires in COVID-19. This table comes from immunoSEQ multiplex PCR, and its TCRdb copy is limited to in-frame clones, with some not included. Among approximately 300,000 clones listed, about 85% were seen once. The specimen sequenced was PBMCs or T cells enriched from blood (not recorded which). These receptors were collected from a woman aged 30 to 39 who had been exposed to COVID-19. Both conserved end residues are part of each CDR3. A D gene is named only where the DNA matches it firmly. A clone size is listed for some rows: how often the clone was seen (once, few, many), or a class if it is expanded.

>TRBV9|NA|NA|TRBJ1-2
CASSGQTTNYGYTF
TGTGCCAGCAGCGGACAAACAACTAACTATGGCTACACCTTC
>TRBV5-1|once|TRBD1|TRBJ1-6
CASSLGQGENSPLHF
TGCGCCAGCAGCTTGGGACAGGGGGAAAATTCACCCCTCCACTTT
>TRBV4-3|many|TRBD2|TRBJ2-1
CASSYSGGALNEQFF
TGCGCCAGCAGTTATAGCGGGGGGGCCTTAAATGAGCAGTTCTTC
>TRBV7-2|NA|TRBD2|TRBJ2-1
CASSLALAGGGVEQFF
TGTGCCAGCAGCTTAGCACTAGCGGGGGGTGGCGTTGAGCAGTTCTTC
>TRBV29-1|NA|TRBD2|TRBJ2-7
CSVGRTSGFYEQYF
TGCAGCGTTGGGAGGACTAGCGGGTTCTACGAGCAGTACTTC
>TRBV11-3|NA|TRBD2|TRBJ2-3
CASSLGLAGGADTQYF
TGTGCCAGCAGCCTAGGGCTAGCGGGAGGGGCAGATACGCAGTATTTT
>TRBV28|NA|TRBD1|TRBJ1-4
CASTLPTGGNEKLFF
TGTGCCAGCACTCTACCTACAGGGGGTAATGAAAAACTGTTTTTT
>TRBV5-8|NA|TRBD1|TRBJ1-6
CASSLQDREVNSPLHF
TGTGCCAGCAGCTTACAAGACAGGGAGGTGAATTCACCCCTCCACTTT
>TRBV27|NA|TRBD1|TRBJ1-2
CASRQGRNYGYTF
TGTGCCAGCAGACAGGGGAGAAACTATGGCTACACCTTC
>TRBV4-1|few|NA|TRBJ1-6
CASSTRDITSYNSPLHF
TGCGCCAGCAGTACTCGGGACATTACCTCCTATAATTCACCCCTCCACTTT
>TRBV6-2/TRBV6-3|NA|NA|TRBJ2-7
CASSLSGVTYEQYF
TGTGCCAGCAGTTTGTCAGGGGTCACCTACGAGCAGTACTTC
>TRBV5-8|NA|TRBD2|TRBJ2-7
CASSPRRELYEQYF
TGTGCCAGCAGCCCTCGGCGGGAGCTCTACGAGCAGTACTTC
>TRBV14|once|NA|TRBJ2-5
CASSQGQSAETQYF
TGTGCCAGCAGCCAAGGTCAATCTGCGGAGACCCAGTACTTC
>TRBV27|NA|TRBD1|TRBJ2-5
CASSFRDRGETQYF
TGTGCCAGCAGTTTTCGGGACAGGGGAGAGACCCAGTACTTC
>TRBV15|once|NA|TRBJ2-7
CATSRDLGGEQYF
TGTGCCACCAGCAGAGATCTGGGGGGAGAGCAGTACTTC
>TRBV10-3|NA|TRBD2|TRBJ2-2
CASGGNTGELFF
TGTGCCAGCGGGGGGAACACCGGGGAGCTGTTTTTT
>TRBV5-1|NA|NA|TRBJ2-7
CASSEDSFEQYF
TGCGCCAGCAGCGAGGACAGCTTCGAGCAGTACTTC
>TRBV11-2|NA|NA|TRBJ1-6
CASLPGRVNSPLHF
TGTGCCAGCCTCCCTGGGCGCGTGAATTCACCCCTCCACTTT
>TRBV10-3|NA|TRBD1|TRBJ1-1
CAISAGQENTEAFF
TGTGCCATCAGTGCTGGACAGGAGAACACTGAAGCTTTCTTT
>TRBV7-7|NA|TRBD1|TRBJ2-2
CASSGDRGLAGELFF
TGTGCTAGCAGCGGAGACAGGGGGCTTGCCGGGGAGCTGTTTTTT
>TRBV6-2/TRBV6-3|few|TRBD1|TRBJ2-7
CASSSPTGEAAEQYF
TGTGCCAGCAGTTCCCCAACAGGGGAAGCGGCCGAGCAGTACTTC
>TRBV4-2|NA|TRBD2|TRBJ2-3
CASSQERLAGPTDTQYF
TGTGCCAGCAGCCAAGAAAGACTAGCGGGACCCACAGATACGCAGTATTTT
>TRBV3-1/TRBV3-2|NA|TRBD2|TRBJ2-1
CASSQERGGRSYNEQFF
TGTGCCAGCAGCCAAGAAAGGGGCGGGAGGAGCTACAATGAGCAGTTCTTC
>TRBV24-1|NA|NA|TRBJ1-5
CATSAGGYNQPQHF
TGTGCCACCAGTGCGGGGGGATACAATCAGCCCCAGCATTTT
>TRBV6-6|NA|TRBD1|TRBJ1-3
CASIATGTGNTIYF
TGTGCCAGCATTGCGACAGGGACTGGAAACACCATATATTTT
>TRBV12-3/TRBV12-4|NA|NA|TRBJ2-7
CASSLELTYEQYF
TGTGCCAGCAGTCTCGAACTAACCTACGAGCAGTACTTC
>TRBV12-5|NA|TRBD2|TRBJ2-3
CASGPTSGAQYF
TGTGCTAGTGGCCCTACTAGCGGTGCGCAGTATTTT
>TRBV7-3|NA|TRBD2|TRBJ2-7
CASSPWGGAGFEEQYF
TGTGCCAGCAGCCCCTGGGGGGGAGCCGGTTTTGAAGAGCAGTACTTC
>TRBV7-2|NA|NA|TRBJ1-5
CASSSDRGSNQPQHF
TGTGCCAGCAGCTCAGACCGGGGTAGCAATCAGCCCCAGCATTTT
>TRBV29-1|NA|NA|TRBJ1-2
CSVGQLSFNYGYTF
TGCAGCGTTGGACAGCTTTCATTTAACTATGGCTACACCTTC
>TRBV7-2|NA|NA|TRBJ1-2
CASSLLGGSVDGYTF
TGTGCCAGCAGCTTATTAGGGGGTAGCGTTGATGGCTACACCTTC
>TRBV6-2/TRBV6-3|once|TRBD1|TRBJ1-6
CASSRDRGLSYNSPLHF
TGTGCCAGCAGCCGTGACAGGGGGTTATCCTATAATTCACCCCTCCACTTT
>TRBV5-8|NA|NA|TRBJ2-3
CASTTGGGRYTQYF
TGTGCCAGCACCACGGGAGGGGGCCGCTATACGCAGTATTTT
>TRBV7-3|NA|NA|TRBJ2-5
CASSFAAGQETQYF
TGTGCCAGCAGCTTTGCGGCGGGGCAAGAGACCCAGTACTTC
>TRBV29-1|NA|TRBD1|TRBJ2-1
CSVVIVQGFDEQFF
TGCAGCGTTGTAATAGTACAGGGGTTCGATGAGCAGTTCTTC
>TRBV28|NA|NA|TRBJ2-7
CASSPWASLSYEQYF
TGTGCCAGCAGTCCCTGGGCCAGCCTCTCCTACGAGCAGTACTTC
>TRBV9|NA|TRBD2|TRBJ2-1
CASSSRTTSENEQFF
TGTGCCAGCAGCTCCCGCACGACTAGCGAAAATGAGCAGTTCTTC
>TRBV19|few|TRBD2|TRBJ2-7
CASSLSRGSSYEQYF
TGTGCCAGTTCTTTAAGTCGCGGGAGCTCCTACGAGCAGTACTTC
>TRBV5-8|NA|NA|TRBJ1-2
CASRKGQPNLYGYTF
TGTGCCAGCAGAAAAGGACAGCCCAACCTCTATGGCTACACCTTC
>TRBV30|NA|TRBD2|TRBJ2-1
CAWSVAGVQNEQFF
TGTGCCTGGAGTGTCGCGGGAGTTCAAAATGAGCAGTTCTTC
>TRBV29-1|NA|TRBD2|TRBJ2-5
CSVLAGGPETQYF
TGCAGCGTTCTAGCGGGGGGGCCAGAGACCCAGTACTTC
>TRBV6-2/TRBV6-3|NA|NA|TRBJ2-7
CASSIKTVYEQYF
TGTGCCAGCAGTATAAAGACTGTTTACGAGCAGTACTTC
>TRBV7-3|NA|NA|TRBJ1-1
CASSLVGSEAFF
TGTGCCAGCAGCTTAGTCGGGAGTGAAGCTTTCTTT
>TRBV29-1|NA|TRBD1|TRBJ1-2
CSVVGQGIVYTF
TGCAGCGTTGTTGGACAGGGGATAGTCTACACCTTC
>TRBV9|once|NA|TRBJ1-3
CASSVEAGLKGNTIYF
TGTGCCAGCAGCGTAGAGGCAGGACTAAAAGGAAACACCATATATTTT
>TRBV6-2/TRBV6-3|NA|NA|TRBJ1-6
CASSQTISPLHF
TGTGCCAGCAGTCAAACTATATCACCCCTCCACTTT
>TRBV2|NA|TRBD2|TRBJ2-1
CASTYRLAYEQFF
TGTGCCAGCACCTATCGACTAGCCTATGAGCAGTTCTTC
>TRBV9|NA|NA|TRBJ2-1
CASSATTRDEQFF
TGTGCCAGCAGCGCCACCACTAGGGATGAGCAGTTCTTC
>TRBV7-2|NA|TRBD2|TRBJ2-3
CASSKASGGIGPDTQYF
TGTGCCAGCAGCAAGGCTAGCGGGGGGATTGGGCCAGATACGCAGTATTTT
>TRBV19|NA|NA|TRBJ1-1
CASNLQGANTEAFF
TGTGCCAGTAACCTCCAAGGAGCGAACACTGAAGCTTTCTTT
>TRBV7-9|NA|TRBD1|TRBJ1-4
CASKGQTNEKLFF
TGTGCCAGCAAGGGACAGACTAATGAAAAACTGTTTTTT
>TRBV6-2/TRBV6-3|NA|TRBD1|TRBJ1-5
CASSSESDRGQPQHF
TGTGCCAGCAGTTCTGAGTCCGACAGGGGACAGCCCCAGCATTTT
>TRBV5-4|NA|TRBD2|TRBJ2-1
CASSLEQTSGYNEQFF
TGTGCCAGCAGCTTGGAACAGACTAGCGGTTACAATGAGCAGTTCTTC
>TRBV12-3/TRBV12-4|once|NA|TRBJ1-2
CAINQGTGYGYTF
TGTGCCATTAACCAGGGAACTGGATATGGCTACACCTTC